The entry below gives a single TCR beta chain sequence along with its context. CDR3 length: 13 amino acids. The germline gives CDR1 SNHLY, CDR2 FYNNEI. V was pared by 4 bases and J by 7 bases, with 7 bases of the junction left unmatched. This entry is derived from a study of blood T cell repertoires in COVID-19. Across the whole study: Samples of COVID-19 (acute and convalescent) were obtained from the United States, Italy and Spain. T cells, B-cell-depleted T cells, or PBMCs supplied cDNA or gDNA.

Source study methods: Reference gene primer amplification gave nucleated cell count estimates. Clones were sequenced by immunoSEQ multiplex PCR, and TCRdb holds only the in-frame ones, with some missing. That table gives V, J and clone size, and the DNA gave D and trimming. The sample contains under 95,000 clones, about 83% of which appear only once. The receptor was isolated from a woman between 65 and 79 years old with acute or convalescent COVID-19. The chain is built from TRBV2 and TRBJ2-7; 7 bases agree with TRBD1. The sequenced sample was peripheral blood. The CDR3 sequence: CASSGGQRLEQYF. CDR3 nucleotide sequence: TGTGCCAGCAGTGGGGGACAGAGGTTGGAGCAGTACTTC.